These 7 T cell receptor beta chains originate from one sample sequenced in a study of CD8+CD57+ T cells in acquired aplastic anemia. Both TCR beta VDJ combination and CDR3 sequence profiling were carried out. Genomic DNA was the template for this profiling. TCRdb redid the calling of the reads with MiXCR, one entry per CDR3 protein. This table holds fewer than 200,000 distinct CDR3 sequences, roughly 48% found once. Sequencing involved patients with CD8+CD57+ cell expansion previously shown by flow cytometry. Sequencing was performed on sorted CD4+, CD8+, or CD8+CD57+ T cells (not recorded which) from PBMCs. These receptors were collected from a human donor with aplastic anemia.

V usage is TRBV14 and J usage is TRBJ2-7, with 10 positions matching TRBD2. In germline, CDR1 is SGHDN, CDR2 FVKESK. V trimming: 0 bases; J trimming: 6 bases; junction bases outside the gene matches: 11. The CDR3 is 17 residues long. The CDR3 sequence: CASSQDLAGLATGEQYF. CDR3 coding DNA: TGTGCCAGCAGCCAAGATCTGGCGGGACTAGCGACGGGCGAGCAGTACTTC.

CDR3 residues: CASRPGTGAVLYGYTF. In DNA, the CDR3 is TGTGCCAGCAGACCCGGGACAGGGGCGGTTCTCTATGGCTACACCTTC. The chain carries TRBV12-3 or TRBV12-4 and TRBJ1-2, with TRBD1 identical over 10 bases. J was trimmed by 4 bases and V by 6 bases; bases with no gene match: 11. The CDR3 runs 16 residues.

This clonotype was counted ten times or more. J is TRBJ1-4 and V is TRBV7-7, with a tentative D call TRBD1 (5 bases). The CDR3 has 14 residues. Trimming pared 1 base from V and 7 bases from J, leaving 10 bases between. Germline assignment: CDR1 SSHAT and CDR2 FNYEAQ (reference sequence). The CDR3 DNA sequence: TGTGCCAGCAGCTTAGAAGCAGGGTCTGAAAAACTGTTTTTT. Translation gives CASSLEAGSEKLFF.

The sample holds many counts of this clonotype. The V and J genes are TRBV20-1 and TRBJ1-1; a possible D gene is TRBD1 (5 bases). Germline V CDR1 and CDR2: DFQATT, SNEGSKA (reference sequence). The CDR3 covers 14 residues. The V end was cut by 5 bases, the J end by 0 bases, with 13 bases between. CDR3 in amino acids: CSAYFRAMNTEAFF. CDR3 sequence (DNA): TGCAGTGCTTATTTCAGGGCCATGAACACTGAAGCTTTCTTT.

The V gene is TRBV10-3, the J gene TRBJ2-1; a possible D gene is TRBD1 (5 bases). The CDR3 loop spans 12 amino acids. The germline CDR1 and CDR2 sequences are ENHRY and SYGVKD. V was shortened by 6 bases and J by 8 bases, with 11 bases between the two germline ends. This CDR3 reads CAIRREGDEQFF. The CDR3 DNA sequence: TGTGCCATCAGAAGGGAAGGGGATGAGCAGTTCTTC.

J is TRBJ1-6 and V is TRBV9; 7 nucleotides align to TRBD1. V gave up 4 bases and J gave up 10 bases; unmatched junction bases: 11. The CDR3 has 15 amino acids. CDR1 is SGDLS, CDR2 YYNGEE, per germline. This CDR3 is CASSYRGRFGSPLHF. The CDR3 DNA sequence: TGTGCCAGCAGCTACAGGGGAAGATTTGGGTCACCCCTCCACTTT.

This clonotype was observed a handful of times. This rearrangement joins TRBV10-3 to TRBJ2-1; 8 nucleotides agree with TRBD1. The trim removed 7 bases at V and 0 bases at J, leaving 5 bases unmatched. The CDR3 is 15 amino acids. Germline CDR1 and CDR2: ENHRY and SYGVKD. The CDR3 bases are TGTGCCATCAACGCGGGACAGGCCTCCTACAATGAGCAGTTCTTC. As protein: CAINAGQASYNEQFF.